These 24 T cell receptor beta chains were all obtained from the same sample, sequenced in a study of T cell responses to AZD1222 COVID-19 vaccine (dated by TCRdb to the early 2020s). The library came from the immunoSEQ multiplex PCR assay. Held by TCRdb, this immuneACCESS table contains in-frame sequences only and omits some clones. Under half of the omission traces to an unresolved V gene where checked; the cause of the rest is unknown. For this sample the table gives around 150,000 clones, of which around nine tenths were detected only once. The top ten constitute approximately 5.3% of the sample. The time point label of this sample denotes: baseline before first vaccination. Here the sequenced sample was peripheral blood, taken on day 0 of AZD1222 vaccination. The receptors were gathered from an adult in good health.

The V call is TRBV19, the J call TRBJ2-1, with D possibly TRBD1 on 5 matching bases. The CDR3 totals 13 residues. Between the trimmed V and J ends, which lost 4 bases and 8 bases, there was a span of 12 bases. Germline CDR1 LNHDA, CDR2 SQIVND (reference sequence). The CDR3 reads CASSTHLGDEQFF. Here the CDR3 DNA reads TGTGCCAGTAGTACCCACCTAGGGGATGAGCAGTTCTTC.

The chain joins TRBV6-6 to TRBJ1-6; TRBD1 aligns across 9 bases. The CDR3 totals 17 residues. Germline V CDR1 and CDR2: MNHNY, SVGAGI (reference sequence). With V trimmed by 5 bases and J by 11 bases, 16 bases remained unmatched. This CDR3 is CASSPIQNRGRLTPLHF. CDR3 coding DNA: TGTGCCAGCAGTCCGATTCAGAACAGGGGGCGGTTAACACCCCTCCACTTT.

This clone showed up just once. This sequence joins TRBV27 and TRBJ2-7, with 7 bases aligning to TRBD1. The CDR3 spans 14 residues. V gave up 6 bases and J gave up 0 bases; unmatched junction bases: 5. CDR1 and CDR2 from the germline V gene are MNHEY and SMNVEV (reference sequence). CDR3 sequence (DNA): TGTGCCAGCAGCCCGGGACAGTTCTCCTACGAGCAGTACTTC. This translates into CASSPGQFSYEQYF.

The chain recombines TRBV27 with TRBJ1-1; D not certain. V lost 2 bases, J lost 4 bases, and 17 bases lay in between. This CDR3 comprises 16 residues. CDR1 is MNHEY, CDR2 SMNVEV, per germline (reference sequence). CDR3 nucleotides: TGTGCCAGCAGTTTAAGAGTGGGGAGAGTGAGCACTGAAGCTTTCTTT. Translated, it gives CASSLRVGRVSTEAFF.

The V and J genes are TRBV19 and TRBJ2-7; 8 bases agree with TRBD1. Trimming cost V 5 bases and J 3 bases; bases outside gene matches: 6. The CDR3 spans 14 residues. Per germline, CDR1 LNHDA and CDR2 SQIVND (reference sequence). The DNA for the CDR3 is TGTGCCAGTAGTGCCGGGACAGGATTCTACGAGCAGTACTTC. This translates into CASSAGTGFYEQYF.

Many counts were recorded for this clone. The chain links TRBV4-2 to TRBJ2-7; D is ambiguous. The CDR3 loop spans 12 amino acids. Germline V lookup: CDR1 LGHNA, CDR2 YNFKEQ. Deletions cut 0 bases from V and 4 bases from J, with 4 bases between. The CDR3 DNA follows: TGTGCCAGCAGCCAAGAGGGTTACGAGCAGTACTTC. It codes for CASSQEGYEQYF.

The CDR3 DNA sequence: TGTGCCAGCAGCCGGGATGGACGGCAGTTTAACCAGCCCCAGCATTTT. Its translation is CASSRDGRQFNQPQHF. This chain uses TRBV7-3 with TRBJ1-5; D is unresolved. The CDR3 covers 16 residues. Germline V gene sequence: CDR1 SGHTA, CDR2 FQGTGA. Between the trimmed V and J ends, which lost 5 bases and 7 bases, there was a span of 21 bases. The complete variable domain, with remaining parts taken from reference TRBV7-3 and TRBJ1-5, reads GAGVSQTPSNKVTEKGKYVELRCDPISGHTALYWYRQSLGQGPEFLIYFQGTGAADDSGLPNDRFFAVRPEGSVSTLKIQRTERGDSAVYLCASSRDGRQFNQPQHFGDGTRLSIL.

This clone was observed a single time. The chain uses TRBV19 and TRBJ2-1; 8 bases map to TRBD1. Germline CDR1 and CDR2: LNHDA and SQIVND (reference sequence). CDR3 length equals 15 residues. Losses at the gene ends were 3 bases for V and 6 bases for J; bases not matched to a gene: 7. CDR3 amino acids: CASSIGQGRPNEQFF. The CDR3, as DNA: TGTGCCAGTAGTATTGGACAGGGCCGGCCCAATGAGCAGTTCTTC.

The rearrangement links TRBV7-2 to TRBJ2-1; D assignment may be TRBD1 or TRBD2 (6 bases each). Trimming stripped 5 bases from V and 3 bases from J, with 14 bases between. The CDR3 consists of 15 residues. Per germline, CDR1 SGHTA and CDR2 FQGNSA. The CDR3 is CASSDRRGVYNEQFF. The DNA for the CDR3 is TGTGCCAGCAGCGACCGGAGGGGGGTCTACAATGAGCAGTTCTTC.

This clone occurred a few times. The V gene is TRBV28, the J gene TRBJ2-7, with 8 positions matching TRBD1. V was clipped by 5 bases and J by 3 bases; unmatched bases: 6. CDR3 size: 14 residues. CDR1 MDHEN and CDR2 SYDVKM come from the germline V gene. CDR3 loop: CASSRGQARYEQYF. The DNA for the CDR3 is TGTGCCAGCAGTCGGGGACAGGCCCGCTACGAGCAGTACTTC.

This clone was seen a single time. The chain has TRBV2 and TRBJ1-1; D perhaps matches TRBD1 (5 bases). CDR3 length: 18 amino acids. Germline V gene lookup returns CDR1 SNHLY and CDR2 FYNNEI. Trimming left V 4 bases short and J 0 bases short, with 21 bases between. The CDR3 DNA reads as TGTGCCAGCAGTGTGGCGGGGGGGGAAACCCTCATGAACACTGAAGCTTTCTTT. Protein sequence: CASSVAGGETLMNTEAFF.

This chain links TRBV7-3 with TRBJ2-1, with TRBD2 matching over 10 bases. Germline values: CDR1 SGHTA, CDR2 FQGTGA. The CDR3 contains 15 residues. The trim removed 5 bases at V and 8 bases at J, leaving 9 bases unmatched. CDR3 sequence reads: CASSQRAGGADEQFF. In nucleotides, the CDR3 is TGTGCCAGCAGCCAACGAGCGGGAGGGGCGGATGAGCAGTTCTTC.

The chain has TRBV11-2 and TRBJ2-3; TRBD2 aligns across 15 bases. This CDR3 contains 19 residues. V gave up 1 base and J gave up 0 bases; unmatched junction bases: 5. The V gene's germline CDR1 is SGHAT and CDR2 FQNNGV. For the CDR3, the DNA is TGTGCCAGCAGCTTAGTCGGACTAGCGGGAGGGCATAGCACAGATACGCAGTATTTT. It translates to CASSLVGLAGGHSTDTQYF.

CDR3 residues: CASRPLYEQYF. The CDR3 nucleotides read TGTGCAAGTCGCCCCCTGTACGAGCAGTACTTC. The V gene is TRBV12-2, the J gene TRBJ2-7; the table's D call, TRBD2, was not checked against the DNA. TRBV12-2 is noted as a pseudogene. The CDR3 consists of 11 residues.

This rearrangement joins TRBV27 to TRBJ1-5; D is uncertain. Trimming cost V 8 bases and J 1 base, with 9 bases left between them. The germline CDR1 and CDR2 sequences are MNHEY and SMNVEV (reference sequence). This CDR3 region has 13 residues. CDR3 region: CASGRTSNQPQHF. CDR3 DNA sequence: TGTGCCAGCGGTAGGACGAGCAATCAGCCCCAGCATTTT.

CDR3 nucleotides: TGTGCCAGCAGCTCGAGAAAACCCGGGACAGGGTTGCACGAGCAGTACTTC. Residues: CASSSRKPGTGLHEQYF. V is TRBV7-3 and J is TRBJ2-7; 9 bases map to TRBD1. Trimming removed 4 bases from V and 5 bases from J; junction bases left unmatched: 15. CDR3 length equals 17 residues. Germline CDR1 reads SGHTA; CDR2 reads FQGTGA.

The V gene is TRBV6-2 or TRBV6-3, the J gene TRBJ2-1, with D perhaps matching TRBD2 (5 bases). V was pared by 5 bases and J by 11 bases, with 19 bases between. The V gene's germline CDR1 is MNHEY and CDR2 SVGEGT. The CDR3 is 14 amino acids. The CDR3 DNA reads TGTGCCAGCAGTACAACCGGACTCGGTGTGAAGCAGTTCTTC. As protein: CASSTTGLGVKQFF.

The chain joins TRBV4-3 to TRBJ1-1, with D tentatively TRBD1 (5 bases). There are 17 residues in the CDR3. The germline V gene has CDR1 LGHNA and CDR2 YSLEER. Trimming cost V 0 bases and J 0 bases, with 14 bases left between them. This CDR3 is CASSQESTGVMNTEAFF. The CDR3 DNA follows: TGCGCCAGCAGCCAAGAGAGTACAGGAGTTATGAACACTGAAGCTTTCTTT.

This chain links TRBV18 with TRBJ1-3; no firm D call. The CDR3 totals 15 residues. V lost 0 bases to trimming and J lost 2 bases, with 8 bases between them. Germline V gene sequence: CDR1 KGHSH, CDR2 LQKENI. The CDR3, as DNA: TGTGCCAGCTCACCACCTATCGGTGCTGGAAACACCATATATTTT. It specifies CASSPPIGAGNTIYF.

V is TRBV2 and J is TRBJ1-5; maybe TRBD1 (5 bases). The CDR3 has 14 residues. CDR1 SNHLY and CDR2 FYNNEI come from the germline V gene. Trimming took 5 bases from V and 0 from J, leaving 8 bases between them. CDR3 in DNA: TGTGCCAGCAGTACGAGGGGTAGCAATCAGCCCCAGCATTTT. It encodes CASSTRGSNQPQHF.

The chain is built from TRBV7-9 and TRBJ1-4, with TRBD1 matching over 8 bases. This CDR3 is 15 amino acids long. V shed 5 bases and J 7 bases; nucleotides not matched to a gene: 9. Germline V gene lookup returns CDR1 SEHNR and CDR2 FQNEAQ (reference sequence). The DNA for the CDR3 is TGTGCCAGCAGCGCGGGACAGGTTGGGGGTGAAAAACTGTTTTTT. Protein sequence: CASSAGQVGGEKLFF.

CDR3 nucleotides: TGTGCCAGCAGTCTCAGCGGGAGGGGCGATGAGCAGTTCTTC. This gives the protein CASSLSGRGDEQFF. The J gene is TRBJ2-1, the V gene TRBV13; TRBD2 aligns across 10 bases. Per the germline V gene, CDR1 is PRHDT and CDR2 is FYEKMQ (reference sequence). V was pared by 6 bases and J by 8 bases, with 7 bases of the junction left unmatched. This CDR3 spans 14 amino acids.

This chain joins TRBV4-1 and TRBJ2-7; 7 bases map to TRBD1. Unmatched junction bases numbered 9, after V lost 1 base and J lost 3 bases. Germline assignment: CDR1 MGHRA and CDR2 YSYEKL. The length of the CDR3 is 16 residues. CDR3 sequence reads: CASSQGLGTDLYEQYF. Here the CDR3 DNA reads TGCGCCAGCAGCCAAGGCTTAGGGACAGACCTCTACGAGCAGTACTTC.

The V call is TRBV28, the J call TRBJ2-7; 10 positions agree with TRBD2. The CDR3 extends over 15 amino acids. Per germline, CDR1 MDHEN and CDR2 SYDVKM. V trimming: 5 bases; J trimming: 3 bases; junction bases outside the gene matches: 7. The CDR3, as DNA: TGTGCCAGCAGTCCCCGACTAGCGGGCCGCTACGAGCAGTACTTC. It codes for CASSPRLAGRYEQYF.